The source of this T cell receptor beta chain is a study of low-dose radiotherapy and immunotherapy resistance in tumors. For the study at large: The schedule for Cohort 2 used 1 Gy per fraction every two weeks, which added up to 13 Gy over 26 weeks. While receiving nivolumab 240 mg every two weeks, patients also received ipilimumab 1 mg/kg every six weeks, both intravenously.

With TRAV- and TRBV-specific primers, first-strand cDNA was made, covering the alpha and beta chains. It was with a constant-region primer and a V-primer adapter that TCRs were amplified over roughly 19 PCR cycles. mRNA isolates were amplified via in vitro transcription. TCRdb used MiXCR to reprocess the reads, holding one entry per CDR3 protein. The sample holds 80,000 or so distinct CDR3 sequences, less than 20% seen once. The time point was: after trial treatment. Treatment described: LDRT plus nivolumab, ipilimumab, low-dose cyclophosphamide and aspirin (RACIN trial). Each donor was administered nivolumab, ipilimumab, aspirin, low-dose cyclophosphamide and low-dose radiotherapy. Trimming cost V 3 bases and J 2 bases, with 22 bases left between them. This CDR3 is 18 amino acids long.

This sequence was found in a male donor with prostate cancer. This sample comprised PBMCs, obtained after low-dose radiotherapy plus immunotherapy. The chain is built from TRBV12-3 or TRBV12-4 and TRBJ2-5, with a tentative D call TRBD1 (6 bases). The CDR3 protein is CASSFGIRGSDRQETQYF. The CDR3 DNA reads TGTGCCAGCAGTTTTGGTATCAGGGGTAGCGATCGGCAAGAGACCCAGTACTTC.